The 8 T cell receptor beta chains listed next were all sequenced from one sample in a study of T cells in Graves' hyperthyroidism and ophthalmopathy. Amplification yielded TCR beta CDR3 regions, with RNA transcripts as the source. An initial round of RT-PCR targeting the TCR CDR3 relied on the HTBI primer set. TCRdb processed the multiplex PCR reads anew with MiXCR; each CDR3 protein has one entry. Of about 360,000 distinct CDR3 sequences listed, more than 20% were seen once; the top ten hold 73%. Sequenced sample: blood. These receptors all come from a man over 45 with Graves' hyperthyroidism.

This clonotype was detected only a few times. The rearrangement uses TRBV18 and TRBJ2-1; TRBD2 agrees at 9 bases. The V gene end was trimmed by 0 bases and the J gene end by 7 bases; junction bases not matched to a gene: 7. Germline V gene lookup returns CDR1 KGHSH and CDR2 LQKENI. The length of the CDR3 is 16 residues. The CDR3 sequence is CASSPPIGLAMNEQFF. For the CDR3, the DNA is TGTGCCAGCTCACCACCGATCGGACTAGCGATGAATGAGCAGTTCTTC. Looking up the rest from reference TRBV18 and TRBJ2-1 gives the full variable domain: NAGVMQNPRHLVRRRGQEARLRCSPMKGHSHVYWYRQLPEEGLKFMVYLQKENIIDESGMPKERFSAEFPKEGPSILRIQQVVRGDSAAYFCASSPPIGLAMNEQFFGPGTRLTVL.

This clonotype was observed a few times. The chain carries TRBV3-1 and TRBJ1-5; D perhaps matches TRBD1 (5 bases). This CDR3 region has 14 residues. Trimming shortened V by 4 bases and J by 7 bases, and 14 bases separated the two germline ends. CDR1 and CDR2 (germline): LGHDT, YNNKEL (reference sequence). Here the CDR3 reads CASSRSRGEQPQHF. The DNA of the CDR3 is TGTGCCAGCAGCCGGAGTAGGGGAGAACAGCCCCAGCATTTT.

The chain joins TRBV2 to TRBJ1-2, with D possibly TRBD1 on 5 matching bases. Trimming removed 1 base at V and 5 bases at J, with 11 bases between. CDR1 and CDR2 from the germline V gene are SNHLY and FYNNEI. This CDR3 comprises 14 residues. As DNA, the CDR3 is TGTGCCAGCAGTGAAGAGGGGCGCGTTTATGGCTACACCTTC. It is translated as CASSEEGRVYGYTF.

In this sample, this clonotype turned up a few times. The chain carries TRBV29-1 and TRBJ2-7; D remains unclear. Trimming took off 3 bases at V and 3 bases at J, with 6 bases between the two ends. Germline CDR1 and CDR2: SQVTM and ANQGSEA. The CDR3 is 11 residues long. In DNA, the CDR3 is TGCAGCGTTGATACAAACTACGAGCAGTACTTC. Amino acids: CSVDTNYEQYF.

This CDR3 reads CASSPGRTGVSPLHF. CDR3 sequence (DNA): TGTGCCAGCTCACCCGGAAGGACAGGGGTTTCACCCCTCCACTTT. The chain couples TRBV18 to TRBJ1-6, with 9 bases aligning to TRBD1. Looked up from germline, CDR1 is KGHSH and CDR2 is LQKENI. The CDR3 sequence is 15 residues long. V was clipped by 3 bases and J by 9 bases; unmatched bases: 6.

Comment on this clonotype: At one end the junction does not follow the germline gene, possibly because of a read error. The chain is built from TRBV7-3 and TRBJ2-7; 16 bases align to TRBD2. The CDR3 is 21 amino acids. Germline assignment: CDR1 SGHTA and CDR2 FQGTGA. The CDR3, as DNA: TGCGCCAGCAGCCAAGTAGACCCGGGACTAGCGGGAGGGCCAAGTCAGTACGAGCAGTACTTC. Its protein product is CASSQVDPGLAGGPSQYEQYF.

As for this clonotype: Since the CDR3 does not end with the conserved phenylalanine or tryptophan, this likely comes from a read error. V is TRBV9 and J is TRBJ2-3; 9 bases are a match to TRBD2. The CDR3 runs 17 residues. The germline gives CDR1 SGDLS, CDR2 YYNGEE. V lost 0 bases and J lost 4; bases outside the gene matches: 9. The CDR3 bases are TGTGCCAGCAGCGTAGTGAGCGGGAGGCGATCGCCAGATACGCAGTATTCT. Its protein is CASSVVSGRRSPDTQYS.

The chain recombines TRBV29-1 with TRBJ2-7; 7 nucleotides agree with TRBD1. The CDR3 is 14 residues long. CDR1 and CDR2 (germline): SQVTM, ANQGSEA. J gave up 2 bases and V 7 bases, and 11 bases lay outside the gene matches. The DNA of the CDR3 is TGCAGCGCCCGGCAACAGGGGCAGACCTACGAGCAGTACTTC. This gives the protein CSARQQGQTYEQYF.